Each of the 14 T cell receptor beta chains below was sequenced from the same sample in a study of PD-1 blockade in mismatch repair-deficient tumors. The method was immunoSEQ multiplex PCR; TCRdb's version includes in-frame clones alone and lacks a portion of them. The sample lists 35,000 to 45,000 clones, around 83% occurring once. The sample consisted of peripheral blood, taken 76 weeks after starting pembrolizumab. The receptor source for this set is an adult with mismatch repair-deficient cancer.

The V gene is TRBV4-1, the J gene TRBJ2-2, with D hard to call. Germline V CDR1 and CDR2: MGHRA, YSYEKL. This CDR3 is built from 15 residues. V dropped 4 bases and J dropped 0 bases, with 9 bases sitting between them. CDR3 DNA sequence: TGCGCCAGCAGCCTCCAAATCGCGAACACCGGGGAGCTGTTTTTT. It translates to CASSLQIANTGELFF.

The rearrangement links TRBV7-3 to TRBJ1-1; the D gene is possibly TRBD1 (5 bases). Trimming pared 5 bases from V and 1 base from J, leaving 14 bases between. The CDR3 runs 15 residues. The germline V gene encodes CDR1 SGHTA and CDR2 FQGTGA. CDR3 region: CASSLNGGENTEAFF. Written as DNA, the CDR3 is TGTGCCAGCAGCCTTAACGGGGGGGAGAACACTGAAGCTTTCTTT.

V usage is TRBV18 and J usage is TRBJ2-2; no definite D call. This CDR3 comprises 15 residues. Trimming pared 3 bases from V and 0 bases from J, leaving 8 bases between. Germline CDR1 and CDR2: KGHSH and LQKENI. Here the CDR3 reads CASSPNRANTGELFF. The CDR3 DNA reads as TGTGCCAGCTCACCGAACAGAGCGAACACCGGGGAGCTGTTTTTT.

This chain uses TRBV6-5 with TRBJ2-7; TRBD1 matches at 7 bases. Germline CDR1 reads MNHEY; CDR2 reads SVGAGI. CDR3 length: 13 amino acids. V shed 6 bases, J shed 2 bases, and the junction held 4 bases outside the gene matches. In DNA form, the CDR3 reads TGTGCCAGCAGCACCGGGACAGCCTACGAGCAGTACTTC. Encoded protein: CASSTGTAYEQYF.

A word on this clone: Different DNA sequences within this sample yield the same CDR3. The CDR3 DNA reads as TGTGCCAGCAGTTCAGACTACTACGAGCAGTACTTC. Translated, it gives CASSSDYYEQYF. The rearrangement uses TRBV7-9 and TRBJ2-7; possible D gene TRBD2, 5 bases. From germline, CDR1 is SEHNR and CDR2 FQNEAQ (reference sequence). This CDR3 spans 12 amino acids. V shed 6 bases and J shed 3 bases, with 9 bases lying between them.

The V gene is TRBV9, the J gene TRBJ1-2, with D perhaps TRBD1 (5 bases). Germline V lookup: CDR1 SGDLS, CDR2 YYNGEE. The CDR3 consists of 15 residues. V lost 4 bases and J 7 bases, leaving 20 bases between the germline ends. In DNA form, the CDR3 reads TGTGCCAGCAGCACCCCGGGGGGGGACGGCTCTGGCTACACCTTC. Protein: CASSTPGGDGSGYTF.

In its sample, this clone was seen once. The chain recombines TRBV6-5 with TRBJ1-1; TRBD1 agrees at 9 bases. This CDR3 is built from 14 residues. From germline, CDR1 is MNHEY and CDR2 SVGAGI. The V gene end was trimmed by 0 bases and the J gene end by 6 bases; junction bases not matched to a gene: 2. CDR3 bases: TGTGCCAGCAGTTACTCGGGACAGGGTGCTGAAGCTTTCTTT. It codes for CASSYSGQGAEAFF.

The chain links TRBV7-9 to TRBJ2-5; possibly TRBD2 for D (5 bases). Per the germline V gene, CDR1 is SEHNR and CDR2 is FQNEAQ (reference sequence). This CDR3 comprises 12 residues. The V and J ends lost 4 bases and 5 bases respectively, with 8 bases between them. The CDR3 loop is CASSSGWETQYF. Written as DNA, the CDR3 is TGTGCCAGCAGCTCGGGGTGGGAGACCCAGTACTTC.

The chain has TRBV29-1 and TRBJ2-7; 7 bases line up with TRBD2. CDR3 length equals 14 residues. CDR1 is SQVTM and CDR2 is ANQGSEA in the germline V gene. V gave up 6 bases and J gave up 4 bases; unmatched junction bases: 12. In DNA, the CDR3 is TGCAGCGTCCGTCGGGAGGCGGGAGTGTACGAGCAGTACTTC. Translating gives CSVRREAGVYEQYF.

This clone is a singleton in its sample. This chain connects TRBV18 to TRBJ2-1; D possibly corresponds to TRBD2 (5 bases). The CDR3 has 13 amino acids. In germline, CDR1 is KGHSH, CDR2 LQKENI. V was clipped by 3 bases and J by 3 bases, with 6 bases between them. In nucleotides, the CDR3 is TGTGCCAGCTCACCCCGGGACTACAATGAGCAGTTCTTC. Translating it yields CASSPRDYNEQFF.

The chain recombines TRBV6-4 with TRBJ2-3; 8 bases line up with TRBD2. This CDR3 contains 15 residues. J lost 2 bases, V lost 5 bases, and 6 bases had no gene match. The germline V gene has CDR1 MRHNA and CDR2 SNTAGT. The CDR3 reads CASSRVSGATDTQYF. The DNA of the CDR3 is TGTGCCAGCAGTAGAGTTAGCGGGGCCACAGATACGCAGTATTTT.

Here the CDR3 reads CASSDRSRTDTQYF. CDR3 in DNA: TGCGCCAGCAGTGATAGGAGTCGCACAGATACGCAGTATTTT. J is TRBJ2-3 and V is TRBV10-1; no reliable D call. Germline-derived CDR1 and CDR2 are WNHNN and SYGVQD (reference sequence). The CDR3 totals 14 residues. The ends were cut back, 3 bases at V and 1 base at J, with 8 bases in the middle.

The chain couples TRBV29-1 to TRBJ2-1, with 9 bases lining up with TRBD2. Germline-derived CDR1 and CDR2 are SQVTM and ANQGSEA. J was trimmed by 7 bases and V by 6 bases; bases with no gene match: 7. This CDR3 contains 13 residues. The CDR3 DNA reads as TGCAGCGTGACAACCGGACTAGCGAATGAGCAGTTCTTC. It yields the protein CSVTTGLANEQFF.

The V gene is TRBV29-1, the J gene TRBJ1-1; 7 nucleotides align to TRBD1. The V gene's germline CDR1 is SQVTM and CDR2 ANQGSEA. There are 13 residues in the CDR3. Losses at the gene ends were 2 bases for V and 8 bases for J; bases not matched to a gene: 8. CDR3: CSVETTGWAEAFF. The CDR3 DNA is TGCAGCGTTGAAACGACAGGGTGGGCCGAAGCTTTCTTT.